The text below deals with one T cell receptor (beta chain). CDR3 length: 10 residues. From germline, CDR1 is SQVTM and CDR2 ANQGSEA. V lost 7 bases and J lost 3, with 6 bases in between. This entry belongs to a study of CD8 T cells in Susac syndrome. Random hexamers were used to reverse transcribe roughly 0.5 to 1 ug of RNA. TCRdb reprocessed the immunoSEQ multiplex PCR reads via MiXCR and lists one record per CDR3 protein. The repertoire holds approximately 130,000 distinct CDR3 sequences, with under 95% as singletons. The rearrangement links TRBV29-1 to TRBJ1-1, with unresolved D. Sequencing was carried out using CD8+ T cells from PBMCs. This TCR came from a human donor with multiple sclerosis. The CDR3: CSGFYTEAFF. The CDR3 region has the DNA TGCAGCGGGTTCTACACTGAAGCTTTCTTT.